This TCR beta chain emerged from a study of OX40 agonist ivuxolimab in advanced cancers. Study outcomes and limitations: It was not determined which antigens were specifically recognized by the peripheral T cells that had undergone clonal expansion. Clonal expansion by week 6 occurred in CD4+ and CD8+ blood T cells (at 0.1 to 3.0 mg/kg).

Excluded were patients having autoimmune disease history or systemic immunosuppression. Trimming cost V 5 bases and J 3 bases; bases outside gene matches: 5. Germline V CDR1 and CDR2: MNHEY, SVGAGI. The CDR3 has 14 amino acids. Here immunoSEQ multiplex PCR was the method, and the copy in TCRdb shows in-frame clones only, minus some. The sample includes tens of thousands of clones, 75% to 90% of them seen just once. About this clone: Its antigen is undetermined.

V and J are TRBV6-5 and TRBJ2-7, with 9 bases lining up with TRBD1. The sample was CD4+ or CD8+ T cells sorted from blood, taken in a trial of the OX40 agonist ivuxolimab. The receptor comes from an adult with an advanced solid tumor such as melanoma, head and neck, liver or kidney cancer. The CDR3 loop is CASSPPGQGYEQYF. Here the CDR3 DNA reads TGTGCCAGCAGTCCCCCGGGACAGGGCTACGAGCAGTACTTC.